The clone carrying this TCR beta chain was detected only once. The sample comes from a study of long-term antiretroviral therapy in people with HIV. The CDR3 totals 14 residues. Trimming removed 6 bases at V and 6 bases at J, with 15 bases between. CDR1 is LNHDA and CDR2 is SQIVND in the germline V gene (reference sequence). Researchers report immunoSEQ v3.0 was run at survey level. Produced via immunoSEQ multiplex PCR; TCRdb's table is partial and in-frame only. The data contain 11,000 to 15,000 clones, 88% of them singletons. Donors needed at least one pre-ART PBMC sample plus at least two post-ART samples.

The receptor's source is a man aged 35 to 55 with HIV. Sequences were derived from unsorted PBMCs, sampled 6.2 years after starting antiretroviral therapy. The rearrangement links TRBV19 to TRBJ1-5; D is unresolved. CDR3 sequence: CASSLDPESQPQHF. The CDR3 DNA is TGTGCCAGTAGCCTCGACCCCGAGAGTCAGCCCCAGCATTTT.